These 13 T cell receptor beta chains were sequenced from one sample in a study of T cell repertoires in cytomegalovirus infection. No antigen is known for these receptors. MiXCR, run by TCRdb on the reads, gives a single entry per CDR3 protein. The table lists around 55,000 distinct CDR3 sequences, about 18% of them singletons. The sequences come from CD8+ T cells from cultured PBMCs, collected from culture after CMV antigen stimulation. The receptors here all came from a human donor in good health (CMV status not recorded). Some clones in this sample may be carry-over from other donors' samples.

The V and J genes are TRBV7-2 and TRBJ1-1, with D maybe TRBD1 (5 bases). CDR3 length equals 18 residues. Trimming cost V 7 bases and J 0 bases, with 24 bases left between them. In germline, CDR1 is SGHTA, CDR2 FQGNSA. CDR3 loop: CASTEVPGRLLMNTEAFF. In DNA form, the CDR3 reads TGTGCCAGCACCGAAGTACCGGGACGTCTTCTAATGAACACTGAAGCTTTCTTT. Based on the CDR3 plus reference TRBV7-2 and TRBJ1-1, the full variable domain is GAGVSQSPSNKVTEKGKDVELRCDPISGHTALYWYRQSLGQGLEFLIYFQGNSAPDKSGLPSDRFSAERTGGSVSTLTIQRTQQEDSAVYLCASTEVPGRLLMNTEAFFGQGTRLTVV.

This clonotype has just a few counts. V and J are TRBV28 and TRBJ1-5; 9 nucleotides align to TRBD1. Germline V gives CDR1 MDHEN, CDR2 SYDVKM. Germline trimming cut 2 bases from V and 2 bases from J; bases unmatched to any gene: 4. The CDR3 covers 16 residues. CDR3 sequence reads: CASSLTGGFGNQPQHF. The CDR3 nucleotides read TGTGCCAGCAGTTTAACAGGGGGCTTCGGCAATCAGCCCCAGCATTTT.

V gene TRBV7-6 combines with J gene TRBJ1-1; TRBD1 agrees at 8 bases. J lost 1 base, V lost 5 bases, and 6 bases had no gene match. From germline, CDR1 is SGHVS and CDR2 FNYEAQ. This CDR3 has 15 residues. The CDR3 protein is CASSPTGTGNTEAFF. CDR3 nucleotides: TGTGCCAGCAGCCCGACAGGGACAGGGAACACTGAAGCTTTCTTT.

In this sample, this clonotype turned up a few times. The chain has TRBV7-9 and TRBJ1-1; D might be TRBD1 (6 bases). CDR3 size: 15 residues. Trimming stripped 3 bases from V and 1 base from J, with 12 bases between. The germline V gene encodes CDR1 SEHNR and CDR2 FQNEAQ (reference sequence). The CDR3 region has the DNA TGTGCCAGCAGCTTCTCCAGGGGCCCGAACACTGAAGCTTTCTTT. Protein sequence: CASSFSRGPNTEAFF.

The chain joins TRBV7-9 to TRBJ1-1; 12 bases align to TRBD1. V trimming: 1 base; J trimming: 5 bases; junction bases outside the gene matches: 2. The CDR3 has 15 residues. Germline assignment: CDR1 SEHNR and CDR2 FQNEAQ (reference sequence). This CDR3 is CASSLVGQGATEAFF. The CDR3 DNA reads as TGTGCCAGCAGCTTAGTGGGACAGGGGGCGACTGAAGCTTTCTTT.

The chain recombines TRBV7-2 with TRBJ2-7; maybe TRBD2 (5 bases). This CDR3 region has 18 residues. Between the trimmed V and J ends, which lost 2 bases and 4 bases, there was a span of 24 bases. Germline CDR1 is SGHTA and CDR2 is FQGNSA. The CDR3 protein is CASSLFDYLKRGYYEQYF. As DNA, the CDR3 is TGTGCCAGCAGCTTATTTGACTACCTGAAAAGAGGTTATTACGAGCAGTACTTC.

This clonotype has only a few counts. The chain links TRBV7-2 to TRBJ2-1, with D possibly TRBD2 on 6 matching bases. Germline V gene data show CDR1 as SGHTA and CDR2 as FQGNSA. Trimming took off 5 bases at V and 9 bases at J, with 20 bases between the two ends. CDR3 length: 15 residues. CDR3 sequence: CASSQVRRATVEQFF. The CDR3 nucleotides are TGTGCCAGCAGCCAGGTGCGGAGGGCTACGGTTGAGCAGTTCTTC.

CDR3: CASSSPSSTDTQYF. The CDR3 region has the DNA TGTGCCAGCAGCTCCCCGTCTAGCACAGATACGCAGTATTTT. The chain carries TRBV7-3 and TRBJ2-3; no firm D call. The CDR3 is made up of 14 amino acids. The V and J ends lost 4 bases and 0 bases respectively, with 8 bases between them. Germline CDR1 and CDR2: SGHTA and FQGTGA.

The V call is TRBV7-2, the J call TRBJ2-7, with unresolved D. Germline lookup yields CDR1 SGHTA and CDR2 FQGNSA. The V end was cut by 4 bases, the J end by 0 bases, with 13 bases between. CDR3 size: 15 residues. The CDR3: CASSSVLESSYEQYF. As DNA, the CDR3 is TGTGCCAGCAGCTCCGTCCTAGAAAGCTCCTACGAGCAGTACTTC. Using reference TRBV7-2 and TRBJ2-7 for the parts outside the CDR3, the full variable domain is GAGVSQSPSNKVTEKGKDVELRCDPISGHTALYWYRQSLGQGLEFLIYFQGNSAPDKSGLPSDRFSAERTGGSVSTLTIQRTQQEDSAVYLCASSSVLESSYEQYFGPGTRLTVT.

This sequence joins TRBV27 and TRBJ1-1, with D perhaps TRBD1 (6 bases). Germline V CDR1 and CDR2: MNHEY, SMNVEV (reference sequence). The CDR3 has 13 residues. V was clipped by 8 bases and J by 4 bases, with 14 bases between them. As DNA, the CDR3 is TGTGCCAGCCGAACAGGGTGGGGCACTGAAGCTTTCTTT. Protein sequence: CASRTGWGTEAFF.

J is TRBJ1-2 and V is TRBV9; no firm D call. CDR1 and CDR2 from the germline V gene are SGDLS and YYNGEE. The V end lost 5 bases, the J end lost 5 bases, and 7 bases lay between the germline ends. The CDR3 has 11 amino acids. Here the CDR3 reads CASSGRYGYTF. CDR3 bases: TGTGCCAGCAGTGGCAGATATGGCTACACCTTC. Based on the CDR3 plus reference TRBV9 and TRBJ1-2, the full variable domain is DSGVTQTPKHLITATGQRVTLRCSPRSGDLSVYWYQQSLDQGLQFLIQYYNGEERAKGNILERFSAQQFPDLHSELNLSSLELGDSALYFCASSGRYGYTFGSGTRLTVV.

V and J are TRBV6-6 and TRBJ2-4; D is perhaps TRBD1 (6 bases). Per germline, CDR1 MNHNY and CDR2 SVGAGI (reference sequence). The CDR3 length is 13 residues. The V end was cut by 7 bases, the J end by 3 bases, with 10 bases between. The CDR3 DNA is TGTGCCAGCAATACAGGGTTCAAAAACATTCAGTACTTC. As protein: CASNTGFKNIQYF.

The chain has TRBV27 and TRBJ2-1; D may be TRBD2 (5 bases). This CDR3 has 12 residues. Trimming shortened V by 6 bases and J by 6 bases, and 9 bases separated the two germline ends. Germline V gene sequence: CDR1 MNHEY, CDR2 SMNVEV (reference sequence). The CDR3 sequence: CASSYTSNEQFF. CDR3 nucleotide sequence: TGTGCCAGCAGCTATACTAGCAATGAGCAGTTCTTC.